Sequencing of this T cell receptor beta chain was carried out in a study of control samples from healthy donors and cancer patients. This CDR3 comprises 15 residues. The V end was cut by 7 bases, the J end by 0 bases, with 12 bases between. CDR1 and CDR2 (germline): WSHSY, SAAADI. Profiling relied on immunoSEQ multiplex PCR, and the TCRdb table lists in-frame clones only, not all of them. The table lists 100,000 to 150,000 clones, around 93% of them singletons. The rearrangement uses TRBV10-2 and TRBJ1-4; TRBD1 is a possible D gene (5 bases). The sequenced sample consisted of blood. The sequence was obtained from a man aged 18-30 years in good health. This chain's CDR3 is CASKVGGSTNEKLFF. In nucleotides, the CDR3 is TGCGCCAGCAAGGTCGGGGGGTCAACTAATGAAAAACTGTTTTTT.